The clone carrying this T cell receptor beta chain occurred a few times. What it recognizes is unknown. This sample is part of a study of T cell responses to AZD1222 COVID-19 vaccine. Study-level results: The study found Spike-specific TCR breadth and depth rose after two AZD1222 doses. Donors were mostly white British, more females; clonal diversity possibly underestimated. It was only 6 or 7 AZD1222 recipients who were seropositive at baseline. Repertoires in all cases were sampled only once the peak T cell response had passed.

Looked up from germline, CDR1 is SEHNR and CDR2 is FQNEAQ (reference sequence). CDR3 length: 15 amino acids. The ends lost 5 bases at V and 2 bases at J; junction bases unmatched: 5. TCRdb's copy holds only in-frame clones and misses some; the assay was immunoSEQ multiplex PCR. The data hold 90,000 to 150,000 clones, with about 88% observed a single time. The starting material was peripheral blood, obtained 28 days after the second AZD1222 dose. The clonotype comes from an adult who received the AZD1222 COVID-19 vaccine. The chain recombines TRBV7-9 with TRBJ1-3, with 8 bases aligning to TRBD1. CDR3: CASSASTGAGNTIYF. DNA of the CDR3: TGTGCCAGCAGCGCCTCGACAGGGGCTGGAAACACCATATATTTT.